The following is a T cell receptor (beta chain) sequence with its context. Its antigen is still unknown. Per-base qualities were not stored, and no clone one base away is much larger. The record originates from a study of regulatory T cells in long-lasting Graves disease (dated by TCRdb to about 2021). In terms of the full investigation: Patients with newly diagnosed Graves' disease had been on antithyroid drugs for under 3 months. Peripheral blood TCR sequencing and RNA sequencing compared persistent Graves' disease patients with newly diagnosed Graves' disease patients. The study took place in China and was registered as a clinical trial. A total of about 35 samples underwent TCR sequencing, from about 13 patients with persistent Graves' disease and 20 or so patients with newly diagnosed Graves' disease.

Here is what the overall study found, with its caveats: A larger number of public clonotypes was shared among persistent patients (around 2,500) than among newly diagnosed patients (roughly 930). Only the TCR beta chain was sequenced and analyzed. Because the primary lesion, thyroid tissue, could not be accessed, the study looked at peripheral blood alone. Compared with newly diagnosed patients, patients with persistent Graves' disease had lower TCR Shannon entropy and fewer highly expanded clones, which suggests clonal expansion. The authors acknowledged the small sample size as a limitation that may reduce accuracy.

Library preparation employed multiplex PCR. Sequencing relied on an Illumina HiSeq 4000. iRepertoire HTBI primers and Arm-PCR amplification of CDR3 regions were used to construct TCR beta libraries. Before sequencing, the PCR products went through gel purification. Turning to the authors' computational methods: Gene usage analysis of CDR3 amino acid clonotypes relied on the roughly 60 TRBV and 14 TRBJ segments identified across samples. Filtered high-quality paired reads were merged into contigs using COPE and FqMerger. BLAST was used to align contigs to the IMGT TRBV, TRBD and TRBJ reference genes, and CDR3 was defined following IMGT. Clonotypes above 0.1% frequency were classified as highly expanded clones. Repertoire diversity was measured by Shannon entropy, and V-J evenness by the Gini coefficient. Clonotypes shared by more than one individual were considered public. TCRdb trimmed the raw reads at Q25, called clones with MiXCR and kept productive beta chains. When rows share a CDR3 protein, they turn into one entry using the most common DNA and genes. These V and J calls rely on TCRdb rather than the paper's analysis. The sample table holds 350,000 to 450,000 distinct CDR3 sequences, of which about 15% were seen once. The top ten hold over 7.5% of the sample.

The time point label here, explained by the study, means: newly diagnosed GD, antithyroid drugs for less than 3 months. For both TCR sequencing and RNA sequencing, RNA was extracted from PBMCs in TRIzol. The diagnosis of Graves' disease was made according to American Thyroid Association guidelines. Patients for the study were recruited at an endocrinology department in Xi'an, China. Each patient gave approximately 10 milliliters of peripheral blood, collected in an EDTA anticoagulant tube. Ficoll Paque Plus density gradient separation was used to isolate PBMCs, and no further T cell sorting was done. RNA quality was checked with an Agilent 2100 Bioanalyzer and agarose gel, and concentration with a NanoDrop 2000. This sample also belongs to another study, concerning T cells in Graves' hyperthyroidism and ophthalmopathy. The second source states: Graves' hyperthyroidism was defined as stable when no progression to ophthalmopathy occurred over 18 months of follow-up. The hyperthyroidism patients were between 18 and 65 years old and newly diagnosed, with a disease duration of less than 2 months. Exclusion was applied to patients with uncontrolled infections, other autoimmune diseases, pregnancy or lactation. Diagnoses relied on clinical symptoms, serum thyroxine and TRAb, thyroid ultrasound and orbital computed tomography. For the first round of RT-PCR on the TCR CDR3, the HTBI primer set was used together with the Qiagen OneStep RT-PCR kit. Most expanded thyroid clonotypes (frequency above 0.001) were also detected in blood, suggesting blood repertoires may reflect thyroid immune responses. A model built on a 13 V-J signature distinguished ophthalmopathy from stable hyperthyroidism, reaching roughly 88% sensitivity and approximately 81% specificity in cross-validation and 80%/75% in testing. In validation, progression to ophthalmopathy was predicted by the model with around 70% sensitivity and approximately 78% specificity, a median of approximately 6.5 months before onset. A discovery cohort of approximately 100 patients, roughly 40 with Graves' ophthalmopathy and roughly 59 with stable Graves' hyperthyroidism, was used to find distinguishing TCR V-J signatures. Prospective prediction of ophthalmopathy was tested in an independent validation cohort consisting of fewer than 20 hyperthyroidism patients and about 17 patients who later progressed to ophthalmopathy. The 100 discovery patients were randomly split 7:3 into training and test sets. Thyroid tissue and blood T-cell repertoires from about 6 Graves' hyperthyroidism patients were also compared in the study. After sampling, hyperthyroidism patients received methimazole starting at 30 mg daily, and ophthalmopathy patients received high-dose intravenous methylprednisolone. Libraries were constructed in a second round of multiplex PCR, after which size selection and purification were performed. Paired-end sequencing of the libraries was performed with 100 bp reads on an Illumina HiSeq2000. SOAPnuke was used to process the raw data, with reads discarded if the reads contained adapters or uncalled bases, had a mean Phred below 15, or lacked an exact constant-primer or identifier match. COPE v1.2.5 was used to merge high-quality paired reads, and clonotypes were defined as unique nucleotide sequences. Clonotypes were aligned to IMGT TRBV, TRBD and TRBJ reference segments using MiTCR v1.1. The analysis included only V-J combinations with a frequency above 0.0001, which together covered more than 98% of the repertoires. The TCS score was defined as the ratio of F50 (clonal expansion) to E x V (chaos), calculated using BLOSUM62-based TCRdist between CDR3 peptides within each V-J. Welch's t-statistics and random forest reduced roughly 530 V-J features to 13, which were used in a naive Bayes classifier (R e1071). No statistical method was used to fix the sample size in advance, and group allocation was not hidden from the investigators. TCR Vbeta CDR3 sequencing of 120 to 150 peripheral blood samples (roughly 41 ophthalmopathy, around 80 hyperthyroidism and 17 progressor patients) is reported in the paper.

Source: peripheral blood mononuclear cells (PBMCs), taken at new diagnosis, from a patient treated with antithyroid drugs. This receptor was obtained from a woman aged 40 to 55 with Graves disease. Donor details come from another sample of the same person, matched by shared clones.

The bases are TGTGCCAGTAGTATAGGGGACAGGGTGTTAGGTGAGCAGTTCTTC. This sequence encodes CASSIGDRVLGEQFF. The rearrangement combines TRBV19 with TRBJ2-1, with TRBD1 identical over 9 junction bases. The junction shows trimming of 1 base on V and 9 bases on J, and the gene matches do not reach 7 bases of it. The CDR3 holds 15 amino acids from the cysteine to the phenylalanine. Only CDR3 DNA is held: 45 bases, read in frame from base 1. Via the germline V gene (reference sequence), CDR1 is LNHDA and CDR2 SQIVND. The full variable domain, completed from the reference TRBV19 and TRBJ2-1 proteins outside the CDR3, reads DGGITQSPKYLFRKEGQNVTLSCEQNLNHDAMYWYRQDPGQGLRLIYYSQIVNDFQKGDIAEGYSVSREKKESFPLTVTSAQKNPTAFYLCASSIGDRVLGEQFFGPGTRLTVL.